The present T cell receptor beta chain was sequenced within a study of response to subunit inactivated influenza vaccine. The V end lost 2 bases, the J end lost 8 bases, and 10 bases lay between the germline ends. This CDR3 spans 13 amino acids. TCRdb used MiXCR to reprocess the RT-PCR reads, holding one entry per CDR3 protein. This table holds 610,000 or so distinct CDR3 sequences, around 13% found once. This clonotype came up many times. No antigen is known for it. Study-level results: The study's authors posited that every seasonal influenza vaccination enlists few new T cells.

The chain employs TRBV12-3 or TRBV12-4 and TRBJ2-4; perhaps TRBD1 as D (6 bases). This specimen consisted of PBMCs from blood, obtained roughly 12 days after vaccination. The sequence came from a man in his fifties who received an inactivated influenza vaccine. Here the CDR3 reads CASSLNREDIQYF. CDR3 nucleotide sequence: TGTGCCAGCAGTTTAAACAGGGAAGACATTCAGTACTTC.